The source of this T cell receptor beta chain is a study of shared clonotypes between healthy human individuals. Overall study results and limits: Sharing across four donors was highest in naive CD4 (roughly 5%) and lowest in memory CD8 (around 0.4%).

Selected positively for CCR7 and CD45RO-negative, naive CD8 cells excluded terminally differentiated effector memory CD45RA+ cells. Caucasian adults living in Nashville, Tennessee, provided all samples. A word on this clone: Its specificity is not known. The junction departs from the called germline gene at one end, perhaps through a read error.

Genomic DNA of every subset was divided equally among multiple immunoSEQ plates. Here immunoSEQ multiplex PCR was the method, and the copy in TCRdb shows in-frame clones only, minus some. The data hold nearly 2 million clones, with less than 95% observed a single time. Germline V gives CDR1 SSHAT, CDR2 FNYEAQ (reference sequence). This CDR3 region has 13 residues. The chain carries TRBV7-7 and TRBJ2-1, with D tentatively TRBD2 (5 bases). The receptor was isolated from a man aged 18 to 30 in good health. The sample comprised naive CD8+ T cells sorted from blood. The CDR3 region has the DNA TGTGCTAGCAGTTTTGACTACTACAATGAGCAGTTCTTC. The encoded protein is CASSFDYYNEQFF.